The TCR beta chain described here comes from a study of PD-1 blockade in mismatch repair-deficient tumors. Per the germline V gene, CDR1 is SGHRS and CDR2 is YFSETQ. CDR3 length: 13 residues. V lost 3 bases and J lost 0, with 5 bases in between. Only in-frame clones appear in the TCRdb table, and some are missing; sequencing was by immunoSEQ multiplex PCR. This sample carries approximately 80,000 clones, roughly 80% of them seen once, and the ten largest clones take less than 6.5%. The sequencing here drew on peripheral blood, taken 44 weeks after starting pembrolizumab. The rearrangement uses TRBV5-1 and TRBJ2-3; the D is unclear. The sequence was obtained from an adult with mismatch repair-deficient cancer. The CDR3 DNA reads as TGCGCCAGCAGCTCAGTGAGCACAGATACGCAGTATTTT. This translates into CASSSVSTDTQYF.